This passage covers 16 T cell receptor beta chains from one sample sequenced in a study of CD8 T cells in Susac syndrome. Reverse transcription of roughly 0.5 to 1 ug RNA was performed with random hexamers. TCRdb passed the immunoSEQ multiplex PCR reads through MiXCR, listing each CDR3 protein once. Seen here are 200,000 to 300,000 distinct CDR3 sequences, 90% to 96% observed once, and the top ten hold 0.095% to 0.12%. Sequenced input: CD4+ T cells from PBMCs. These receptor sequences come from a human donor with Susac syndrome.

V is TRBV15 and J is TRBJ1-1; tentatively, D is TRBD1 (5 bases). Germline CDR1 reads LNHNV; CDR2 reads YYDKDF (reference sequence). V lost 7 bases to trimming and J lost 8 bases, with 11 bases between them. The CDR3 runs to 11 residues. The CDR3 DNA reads TGTGCCACCACCCTACAGGAAGAAGCTTTCTTT. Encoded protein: CATTLQEEAFF.

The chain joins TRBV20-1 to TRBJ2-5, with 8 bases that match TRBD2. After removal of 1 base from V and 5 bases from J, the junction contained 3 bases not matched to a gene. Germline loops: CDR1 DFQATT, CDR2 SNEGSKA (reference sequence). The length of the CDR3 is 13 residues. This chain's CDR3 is CSARGTSGETQYF. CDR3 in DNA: TGCAGTGCTAGAGGAACTAGCGGCGAGACCCAGTACTTC.

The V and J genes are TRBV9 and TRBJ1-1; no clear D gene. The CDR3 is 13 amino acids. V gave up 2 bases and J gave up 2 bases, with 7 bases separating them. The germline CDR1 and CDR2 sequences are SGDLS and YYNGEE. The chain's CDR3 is CASSVKYNTEAFF. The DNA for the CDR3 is TGTGCCAGCAGCGTTAAATACAACACTGAAGCTTTCTTT.

The CDR3: CASSQDTGDQPQHF. The CDR3 nucleotides read TGTGCCAGCAGCCAAGATACGGGCGATCAGCCCCAGCATTTT. The chain couples TRBV3-1 to TRBJ1-5; D is unresolved. Trimming removed 0 bases at V and 5 bases at J, with 8 bases between. Germline CDR1 and CDR2: LGHDT and YNNKEL (reference sequence). The CDR3 runs to 14 residues. Drawing the rest from reference TRBV3-1 and TRBJ1-5, the complete variable domain is DTAVSQTPKYLVTQMGNDKSIKCEQNLGHDTMYWYKQDSKKFLKIMFSYNNKELIINETVPNRFSPKSPDKAHLNLHINSLELGDSAVYFCASSQDTGDQPQHFGDGTRLSIL.

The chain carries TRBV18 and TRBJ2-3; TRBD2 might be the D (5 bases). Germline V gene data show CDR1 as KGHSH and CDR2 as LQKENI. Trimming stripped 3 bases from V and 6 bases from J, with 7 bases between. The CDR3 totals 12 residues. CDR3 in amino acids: CASSPPGDTQYF. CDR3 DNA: TGTGCCAGCTCACCCCCGGGGGATACGCAGTATTTT.

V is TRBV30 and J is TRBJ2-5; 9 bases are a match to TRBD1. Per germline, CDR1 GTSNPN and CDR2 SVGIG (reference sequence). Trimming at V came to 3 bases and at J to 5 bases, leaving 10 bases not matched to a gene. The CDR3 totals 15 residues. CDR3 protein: CAWRTWTGAQETQYF. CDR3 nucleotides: TGTGCCTGGAGAACCTGGACAGGGGCGCAGGAGACCCAGTACTTC.

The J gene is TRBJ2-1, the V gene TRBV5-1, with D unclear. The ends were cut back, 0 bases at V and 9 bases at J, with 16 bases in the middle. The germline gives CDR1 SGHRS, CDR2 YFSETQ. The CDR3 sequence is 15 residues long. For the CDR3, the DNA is TGCGCCAGCAGCTTGGCCGTTGGACGAGAGTCTGAGCAGTTCTTC. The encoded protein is CASSLAVGRESEQFF.

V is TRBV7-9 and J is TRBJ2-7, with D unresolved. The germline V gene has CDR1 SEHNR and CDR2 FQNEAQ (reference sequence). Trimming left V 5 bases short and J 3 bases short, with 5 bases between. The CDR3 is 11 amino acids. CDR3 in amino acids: CASSGVYEQYF. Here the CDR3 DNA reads TGTGCCAGCAGCGGGGTCTACGAGCAGTACTTC.

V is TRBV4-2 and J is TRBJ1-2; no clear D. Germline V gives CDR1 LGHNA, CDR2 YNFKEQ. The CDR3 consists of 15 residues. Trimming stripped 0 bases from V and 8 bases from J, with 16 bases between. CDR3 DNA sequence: TGTGCCAGCAGCCAAGATACGCAAGGGATGAGCGGCTACACCTTC. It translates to CASSQDTQGMSGYTF.

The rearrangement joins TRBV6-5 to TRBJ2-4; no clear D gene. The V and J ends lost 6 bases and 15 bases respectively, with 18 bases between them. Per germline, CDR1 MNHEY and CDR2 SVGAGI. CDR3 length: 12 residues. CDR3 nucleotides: TGTGCCAGCAGAGACCCTAACTTTAGTTGGTACTTC. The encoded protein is CASRDPNFSWYF.

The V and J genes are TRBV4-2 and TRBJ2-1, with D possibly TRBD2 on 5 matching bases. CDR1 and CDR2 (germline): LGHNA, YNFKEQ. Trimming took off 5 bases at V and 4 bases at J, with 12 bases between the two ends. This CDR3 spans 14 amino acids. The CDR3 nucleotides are TGTGCCAGCAGCGAGCGGACTGTGTACAATGAGCAGTTCTTC. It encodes CASSERTVYNEQFF.

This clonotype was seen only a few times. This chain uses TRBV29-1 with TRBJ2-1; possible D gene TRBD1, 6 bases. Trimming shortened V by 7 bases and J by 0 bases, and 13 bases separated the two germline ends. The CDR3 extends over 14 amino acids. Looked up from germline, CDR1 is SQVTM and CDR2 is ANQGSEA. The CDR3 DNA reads TGCAGCGCGGACAGTTTGATCTCCTACAATGAGCAGTTCTTC. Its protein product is CSADSLISYNEQFF.

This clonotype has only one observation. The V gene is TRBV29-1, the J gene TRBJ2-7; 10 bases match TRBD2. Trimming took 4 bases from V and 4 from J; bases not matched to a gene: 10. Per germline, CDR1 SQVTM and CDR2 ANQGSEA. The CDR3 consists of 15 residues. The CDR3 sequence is CSVGLTSGPSYEQYF. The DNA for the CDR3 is TGCAGCGTTGGACTGACTAGCGGGCCTTCTTACGAGCAGTACTTC.

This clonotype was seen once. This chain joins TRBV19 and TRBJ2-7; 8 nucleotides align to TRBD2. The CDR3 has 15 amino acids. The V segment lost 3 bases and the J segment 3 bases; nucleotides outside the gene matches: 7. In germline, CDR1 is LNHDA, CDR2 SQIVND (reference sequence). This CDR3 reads CASSMGSGRIYEQYF. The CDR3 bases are TGTGCCAGTAGTATGGGCAGCGGGAGAATCTACGAGCAGTACTTC.

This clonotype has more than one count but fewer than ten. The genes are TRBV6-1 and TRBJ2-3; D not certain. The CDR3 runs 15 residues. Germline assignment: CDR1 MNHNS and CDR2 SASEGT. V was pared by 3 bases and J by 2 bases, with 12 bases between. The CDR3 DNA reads TGTGCCAGCAGTGACCGACACCTGTACACAGATACGCAGTATTTT. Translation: CASSDRHLYTDTQYF.

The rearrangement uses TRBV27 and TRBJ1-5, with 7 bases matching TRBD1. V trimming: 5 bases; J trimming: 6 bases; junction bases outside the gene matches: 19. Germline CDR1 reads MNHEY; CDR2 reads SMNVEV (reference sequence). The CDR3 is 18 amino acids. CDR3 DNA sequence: TGTGCCAGCAGTAAAGTCCGGGACAGCCGAACCTCGGGTCAGCCCCAGCATTTT. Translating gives CASSKVRDSRTSGQPQHF.